This T cell receptor beta chain emerged from a study of molecular identifiers for immune sequencing clone quantification. In its sample, this clonotype was seen many times. TCRdb reanalysed the PCR reads using MiXCR and keeps one entry per CDR3 protein. The table records fewer than 350,000 distinct CDR3 sequences, 20% to 25% of them present only once. The CDR3 extends over 16 amino acids. The ends lost 0 bases at V and 6 bases at J; junction bases unmatched: 12. CDR1 SQVTM and CDR2 ANQGSEA come from the germline V gene. Sorted cell numbers of roughly 19,000 to 1,000,000, with 10%, 30% or 50% RNA, served as input for naive CD8 libraries.

The rearrangement joins TRBV29-1 to TRBJ1-2, with 8 positions matching TRBD1. The clonotype originates from a human donor in good health. Some libraries in this study had Jurkat cell RNA spiked in. Material: naive CD8+ T cells from blood, with Jurkat cell RNA spiked in. The subset was: FACS-sorted CD8+CD4-CCR7+CD45RA+ naive T cells. CDR3 in DNA: TGCAGCGTTGAAGACGTCCCCCGACAGGGGATTGATGGCTACACCTTC. Protein sequence: CSVEDVPRQGIDGYTF.